This T cell receptor beta chain was sequenced during a study of CD8 T cells in Susac syndrome. CD8+ and CD4+ T cells from blood underwent TCR beta sequencing. The V end was cut by 3 bases, the J end by 5 bases, with 14 bases between. From germline, CDR1 is DFQATT and CDR2 SNEGSKA (reference sequence). The CDR3 consists of 13 residues. The RNA input was about 0.5 to 1 ug, and it was reverse transcribed with random hexamers. The immunoSEQ assay covered 54 Vbeta and 13 Jbeta segments for CDR3. TCRdb analysed the immunoSEQ multiplex PCR reads with MiXCR anew, one entry per CDR3 protein. The sample lists about 210,000 distinct CDR3 sequences; roughly 96% were seen once.

This rearrangement joins TRBV20-1 to TRBJ2-7; perhaps D is TRBD1 or TRBD2 (5 bases each). The specimen was CD4+ T cells from PBMCs. This clonotype was obtained from a human donor with multiple sclerosis. The CDR3 coding sequence is TGCAGTGCTAGCTTTGGATGGGGGAACGAGCAGTACTTC. It translates to CSASFGWGNEQYF.